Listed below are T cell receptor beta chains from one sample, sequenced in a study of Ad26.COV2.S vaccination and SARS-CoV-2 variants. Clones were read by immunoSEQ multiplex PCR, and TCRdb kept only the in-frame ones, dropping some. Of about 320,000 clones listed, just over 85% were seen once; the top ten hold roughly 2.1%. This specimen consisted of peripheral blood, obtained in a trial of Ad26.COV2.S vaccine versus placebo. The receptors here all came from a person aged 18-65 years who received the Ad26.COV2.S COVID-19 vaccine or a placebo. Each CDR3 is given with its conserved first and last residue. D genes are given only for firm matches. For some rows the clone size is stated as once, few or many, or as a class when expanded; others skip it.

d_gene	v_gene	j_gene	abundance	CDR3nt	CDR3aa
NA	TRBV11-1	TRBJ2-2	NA	TGTGCCAGCAGCTTAGCAATAGCGTCCGGGGAGCTGTTTTTT	CASSLAIASGELFF
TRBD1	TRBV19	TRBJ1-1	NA	TGTGCCAGTAGGCTAGACAGGGACACTGAAGCTTTCTTT	CASRLDRDTEAFF
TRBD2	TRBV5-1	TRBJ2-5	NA	TGCGCCAGCAGCTTAAATAGCGGGGAAGAGACCCAGTACTTC	CASSLNSGEETQYF
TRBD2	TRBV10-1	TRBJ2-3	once	TGCGCCAGCAGTGAGACGGGGGGGTTGGCAGATACGCAGTATTTT	CASSETGGLADTQYF
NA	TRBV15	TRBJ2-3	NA	TGTGCCACCAGCAGAGAGGGGCAGGCACCCACAGATACGCAGTATTTT	CATSREGQAPTDTQYF
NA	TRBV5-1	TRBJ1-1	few	TGCGCCAGCTGTTTGACAGCCAACGAGGCTGAAGCTTTCTTT	CASCLTANEAEAFF
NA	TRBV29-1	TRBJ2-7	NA	TGCAGCGTTGGTGGGAATGCAGGGGTCAACGAGCAGTACTTC	CSVGGNAGVNEQYF
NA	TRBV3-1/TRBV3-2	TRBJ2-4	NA	TGTGCCAGCAGCCAAGAGGGACTAGCCAAAAACATTCAGTACTTC	CASSQEGLAKNIQYF
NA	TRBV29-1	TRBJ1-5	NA	TGCAGCGTTGAAGAGAATAGCAATCAGCCCCAGCATTTT	CSVEENSNQPQHF
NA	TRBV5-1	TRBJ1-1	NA	TGCGCCAGCAGCTCGGACTCTCGAGGGAACACTGAAGCTTTCTTT	CASSSDSRGNTEAFF
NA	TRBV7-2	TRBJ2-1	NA	TGTGCCAGCAGCTTTCAGAAGTCGGCGGCCAATGAGCAGTTCTTC	CASSFQKSAANEQFF
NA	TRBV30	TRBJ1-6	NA	TGTGCCTGGAGTAACGACAGGCCCTATAATTCACCCCTCCACTTT	CAWSNDRPYNSPLHF
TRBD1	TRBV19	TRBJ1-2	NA	TGTGCCAGTAGTCCCCGACAGGGCAGCCACACCTTC	CASSPRQGSHTF
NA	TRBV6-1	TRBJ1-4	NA	TGTGCCAGCAGTGGGGGCGGGGGTAGGTTTAATGAAAAACTGTTTTTT	CASSGGGGRFNEKLFF
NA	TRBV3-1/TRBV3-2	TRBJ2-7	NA	TGTGCCAGCAGCCAAGAAAACAGGGAGTACGAGCAGTACTTC	CASSQENREYEQYF
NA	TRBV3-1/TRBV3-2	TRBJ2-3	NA	TGTGCCAGCAGCCAAGATCTTAGGACCTCCGGGACAGATACGCAGTATTTT	CASSQDLRTSGTDTQYF
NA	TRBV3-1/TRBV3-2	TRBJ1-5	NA	TGTGCCAGCAGCCTCGACAGTGGCGGCAATCAGCCCCAGCATTTT	CASSLDSGGNQPQHF
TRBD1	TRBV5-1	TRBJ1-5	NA	TGCGCCAGCAGCTTGGGTCCGGGACAGGGGGCCCAGCCCCAGCATTTT	CASSLGPGQGAQPQHF
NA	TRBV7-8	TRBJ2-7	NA	TGTGCCAGCAGCCCCTACGTTGCAACCTACGAGCAGTACTTC	CASSPYVATYEQYF
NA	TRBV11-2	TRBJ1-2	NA	TGTGCCAGCAGCTTAGGCCGGACCGTGACCGCCTATGGCTACACCTTC	CASSLGRTVTAYGYTF
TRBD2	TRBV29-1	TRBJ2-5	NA	TGCAGCGTTGGGCGGGGGGGCGAAGAGACCCAGTACTTC	CSVGRGGEETQYF
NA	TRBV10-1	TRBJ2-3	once	TGCGCCAGCAGTGAGTCTACCGGGGGCGGCACAGATACGCAGTATTTT	CASSESTGGGTDTQYF
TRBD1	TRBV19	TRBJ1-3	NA	TGTGCCAGTAGTATGGGGGACAGACGCCCAGGAAACACCATATATTTT	CASSMGDRRPGNTIYF
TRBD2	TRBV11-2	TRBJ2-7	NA	TGTGCCAGCAGCGCAAGGGTTAGCGGGGGGTCCTACGAGCAGTACTTC	CASSARVSGGSYEQYF
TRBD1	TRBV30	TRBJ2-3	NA	TGTGCCTGGAGTGTACCGAGGACAGGGTTAGATACGCAGTATTTT	CAWSVPRTGLDTQYF
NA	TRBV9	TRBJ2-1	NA	TGTGCCAGCAGCTTTTCGGACTTTTACAATGAGCAGTTCTTC	CASSFSDFYNEQFF
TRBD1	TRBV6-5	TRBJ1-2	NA	TGTGCCAGCAGGCCTGGACAGGGAGGCTATGGCTACACCTTC	CASRPGQGGYGYTF
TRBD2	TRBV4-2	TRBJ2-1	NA	TGTGCCAGCAGCTCCCGGGGGGGCAATGAGCAGTTCTTC	CASSSRGGNEQFF
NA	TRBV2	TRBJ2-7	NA	TGTGCCAGCACCCTCAAGGGATACAGTTACGAGCAGTACTTC	CASTLKGYSYEQYF
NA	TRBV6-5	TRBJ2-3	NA	TGTGCCAGCACGGACCTTAGCACAGATACGCAGTATTTT	CASTDLSTDTQYF
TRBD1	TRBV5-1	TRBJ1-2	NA	TGCGCCAGCAGCTTGGCCGAGGGGGCGGGCTACACCTTC	CASSLAEGAGYTF
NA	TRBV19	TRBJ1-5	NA	TGTGCCAGTAGCCGTGACAGTGGGGCAGGCAATCAGCCCCAGCATTTT	CASSRDSGAGNQPQHF
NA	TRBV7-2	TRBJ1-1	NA	TGTGCCAGCACGGATTACTTGAACACTGAAGCTTTCTTT	CASTDYLNTEAFF
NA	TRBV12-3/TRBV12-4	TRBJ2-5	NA	TGTGCCAGCAGTTTCAGTTATCGAGAGACCCAGTACTTC	CASSFSYRETQYF
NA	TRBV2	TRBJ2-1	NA	TGTGCCAGCAGTGAGCGGGCGAGCTCCTACAATGAGCAGTTCTTC	CASSERASSYNEQFF
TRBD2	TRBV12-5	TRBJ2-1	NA	TGTGCTAGTGCCAGGGACTACCCCTACGGGGAGCAGTTCTTC	CASARDYPYGEQFF
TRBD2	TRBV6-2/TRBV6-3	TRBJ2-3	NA	TGTGCCAGCAGTCCCACCGGGACTACGGGGCGAACGCAGTATTTT	CASSPTGTTGRTQYF
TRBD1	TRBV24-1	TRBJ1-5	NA	TGTGCCACCAGTGGGGACAGGGAAGGGGATTATAGCAATCAGCCCCAGCATTTT	CATSGDREGDYSNQPQHF
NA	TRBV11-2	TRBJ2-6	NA	TGTGCCAGCAGCCCTCGGGACACTCCCTCTGGGGCCAACGTCCTGACTTTC	CASSPRDTPSGANVLTF
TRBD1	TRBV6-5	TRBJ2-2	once	TGTGCCAGCAGACAGACAGGGGATGGCGGGGAGCTGTTTTTT	CASRQTGDGGELFF
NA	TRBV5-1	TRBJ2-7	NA	TGCGCCAGCAGCTTGACAGCTGGCTCCTACGAGCAGTACTTC	CASSLTAGSYEQYF
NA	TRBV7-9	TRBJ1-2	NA	TGTGCCAGCAGCTCGGCAGTGGTCTACACCTTC	CASSSAVVYTF
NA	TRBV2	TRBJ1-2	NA	TGTGCCAGCAGTCCGACTAGGACAGAAACTTATGGCTACACCTTC	CASSPTRTETYGYTF
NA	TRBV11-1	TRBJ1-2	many	TGTGCCAGCAGCTTCAGGGGAGGGTACACCTTC	CASSFRGGYTF
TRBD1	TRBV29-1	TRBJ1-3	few	TGCAGCGTGACAGGGCCTGGAAACACCATATATTTT	CSVTGPGNTIYF
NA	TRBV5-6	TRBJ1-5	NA	TGTGCCAGCAGCTTGGGGGGGGGCTGGAGCAATCAGCCCCAGCATTTT	CASSLGGGWSNQPQHF
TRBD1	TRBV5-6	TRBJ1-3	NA	TGTGCCAGCAGCGCAGAACCAACAGGGGCTGGAAACACCATATATTTT	CASSAEPTGAGNTIYF
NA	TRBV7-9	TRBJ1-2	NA	TGTGCCAGCAGCTTAGTTTCAGGGACGAGCTATGGCTACACCTTC	CASSLVSGTSYGYTF
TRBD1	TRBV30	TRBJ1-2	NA	TGTGCCTGGAGTGGTGGGACAGGTTACTATGGCTACACCTTC	CAWSGGTGYYGYTF
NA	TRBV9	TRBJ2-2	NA	TGTGCCAGCAGCACTCGAACCGGGGAGCTGTTTTTT	CASSTRTGELFF
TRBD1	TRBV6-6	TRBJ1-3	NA	TGTGCCAGCAGTGCTACAGGGGCGAGGGGAAACACCATATATTTT	CASSATGARGNTIYF
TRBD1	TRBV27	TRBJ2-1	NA	TGTGCCAGCAGGTCCTCCGGGACAGGGTCCTACAATGAGCAGTTCTTC	CASRSSGTGSYNEQFF
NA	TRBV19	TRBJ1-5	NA	TGTGCCAGTAGTATAAGCCCCGGGGGGGAACAGCCCCAGCATTTT	CASSISPGGEQPQHF